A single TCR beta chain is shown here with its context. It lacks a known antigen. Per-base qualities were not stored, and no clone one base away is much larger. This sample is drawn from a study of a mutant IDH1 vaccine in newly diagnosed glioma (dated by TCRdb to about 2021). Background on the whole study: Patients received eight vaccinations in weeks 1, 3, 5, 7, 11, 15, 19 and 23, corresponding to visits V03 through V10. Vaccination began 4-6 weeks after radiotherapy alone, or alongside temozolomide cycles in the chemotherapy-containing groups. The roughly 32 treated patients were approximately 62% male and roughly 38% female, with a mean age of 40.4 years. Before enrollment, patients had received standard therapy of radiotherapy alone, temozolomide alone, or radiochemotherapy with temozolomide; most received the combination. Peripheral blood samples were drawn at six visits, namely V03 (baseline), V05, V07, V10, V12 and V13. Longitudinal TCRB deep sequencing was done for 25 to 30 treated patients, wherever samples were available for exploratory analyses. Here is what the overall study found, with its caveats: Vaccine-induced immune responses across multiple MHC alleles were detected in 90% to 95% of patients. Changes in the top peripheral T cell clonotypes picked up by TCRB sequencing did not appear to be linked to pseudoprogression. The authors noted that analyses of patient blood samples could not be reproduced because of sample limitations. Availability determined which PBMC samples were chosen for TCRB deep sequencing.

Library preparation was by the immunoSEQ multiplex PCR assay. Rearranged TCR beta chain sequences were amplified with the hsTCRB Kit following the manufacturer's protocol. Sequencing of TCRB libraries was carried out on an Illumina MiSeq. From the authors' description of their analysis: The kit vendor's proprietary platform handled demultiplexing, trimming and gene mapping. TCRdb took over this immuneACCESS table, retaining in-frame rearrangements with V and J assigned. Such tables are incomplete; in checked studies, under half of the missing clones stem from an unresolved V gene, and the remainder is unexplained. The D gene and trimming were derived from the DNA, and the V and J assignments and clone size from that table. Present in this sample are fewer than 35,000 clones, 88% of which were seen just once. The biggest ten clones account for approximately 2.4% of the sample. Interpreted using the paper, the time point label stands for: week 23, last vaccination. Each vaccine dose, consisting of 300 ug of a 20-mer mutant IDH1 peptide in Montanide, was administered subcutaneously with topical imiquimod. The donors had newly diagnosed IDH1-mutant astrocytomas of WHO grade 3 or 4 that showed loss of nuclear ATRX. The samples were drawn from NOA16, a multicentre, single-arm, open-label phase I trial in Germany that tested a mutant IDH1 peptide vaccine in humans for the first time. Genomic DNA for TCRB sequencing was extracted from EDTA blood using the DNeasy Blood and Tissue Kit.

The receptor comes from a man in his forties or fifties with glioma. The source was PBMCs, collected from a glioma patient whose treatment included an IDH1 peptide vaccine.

The CDR3 region: CSVAKYGWGTDTQYF. The bases read TGCAGCGTTGCAAAGTATGGCTGGGGCACAGATACGCAGTATTTT. This chain joins TRBV29-1 to TRBJ2-3; the D gene assignment is ambiguous. CDR1 SQVTM and CDR2 ANQGSEA were looked up in the germline V gene. Including the terminal cysteine and phenylalanine, the CDR3 comprises 15 residues. CDR3 DNA is the only sequence kept; it has 45 bases, read in frame from the first base. V loses 4 bases of germline sequence and J loses 1 base, and the interval between the two ends is 15 bases.